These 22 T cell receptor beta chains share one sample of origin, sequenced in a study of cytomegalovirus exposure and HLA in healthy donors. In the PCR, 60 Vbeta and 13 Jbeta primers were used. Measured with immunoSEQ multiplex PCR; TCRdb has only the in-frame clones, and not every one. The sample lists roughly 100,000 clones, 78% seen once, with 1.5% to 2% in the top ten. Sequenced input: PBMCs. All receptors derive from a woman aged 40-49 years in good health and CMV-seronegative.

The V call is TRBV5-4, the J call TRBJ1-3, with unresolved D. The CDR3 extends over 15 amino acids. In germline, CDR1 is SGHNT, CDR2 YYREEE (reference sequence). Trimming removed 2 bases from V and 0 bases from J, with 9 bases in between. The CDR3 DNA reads TGTGCCAGCAGCTTCGGTGCAGGCTCTGGAAACACCATATATTTT. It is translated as CASSFGAGSGNTIYF.

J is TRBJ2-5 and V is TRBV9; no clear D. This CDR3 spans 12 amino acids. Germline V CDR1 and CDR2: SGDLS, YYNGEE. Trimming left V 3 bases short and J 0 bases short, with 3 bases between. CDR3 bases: TGTGCCAGCAGCGCGTACCAAGAGACCCAGTACTTC. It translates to CASSAYQETQYF.

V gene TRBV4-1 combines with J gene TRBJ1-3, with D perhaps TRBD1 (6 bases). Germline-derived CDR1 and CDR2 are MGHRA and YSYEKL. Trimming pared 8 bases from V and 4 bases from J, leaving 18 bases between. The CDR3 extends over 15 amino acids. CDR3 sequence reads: CASATSGTYGNTIYF. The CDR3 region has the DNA TGCGCCAGCGCTACCTCCGGGACATACGGAAACACCATATATTTT.

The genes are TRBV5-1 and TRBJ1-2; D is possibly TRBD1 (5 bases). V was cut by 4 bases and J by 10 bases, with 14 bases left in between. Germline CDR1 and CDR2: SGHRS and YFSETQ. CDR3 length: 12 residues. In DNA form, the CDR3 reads TGCGCCAGCAGCGCCCAGGGTAGTGACTACACCTTC. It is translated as CASSAQGSDYTF.

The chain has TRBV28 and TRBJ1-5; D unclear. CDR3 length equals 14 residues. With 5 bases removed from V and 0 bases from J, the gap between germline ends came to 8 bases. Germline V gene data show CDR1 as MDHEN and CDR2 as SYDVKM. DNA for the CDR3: TGTGCCAGCAGTATCCAACTTAGCAATCAGCCCCAGCATTTT. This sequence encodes CASSIQLSNQPQHF.

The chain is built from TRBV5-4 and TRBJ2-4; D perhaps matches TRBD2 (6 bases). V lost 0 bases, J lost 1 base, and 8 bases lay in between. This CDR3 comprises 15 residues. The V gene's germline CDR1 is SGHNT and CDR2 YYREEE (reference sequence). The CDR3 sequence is CASSLGGEAKNIQYF. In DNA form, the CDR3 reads TGTGCCAGCAGCTTGGGGGGGGAGGCCAAAAACATTCAGTACTTC.

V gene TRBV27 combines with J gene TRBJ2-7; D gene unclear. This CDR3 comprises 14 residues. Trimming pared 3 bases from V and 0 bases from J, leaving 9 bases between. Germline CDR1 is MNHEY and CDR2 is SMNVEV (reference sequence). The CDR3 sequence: CASSFGGSSYEQYF. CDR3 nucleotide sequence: TGTGCCAGCAGTTTTGGCGGTAGCTCCTACGAGCAGTACTTC.

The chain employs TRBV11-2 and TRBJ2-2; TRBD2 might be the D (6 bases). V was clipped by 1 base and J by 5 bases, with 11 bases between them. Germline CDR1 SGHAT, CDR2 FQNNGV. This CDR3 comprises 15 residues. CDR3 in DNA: TGTGCCAGCAGCTTAGGAGGCGGGACGACCGGGGAGCTGTTTTTT. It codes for CASSLGGGTTGELFF. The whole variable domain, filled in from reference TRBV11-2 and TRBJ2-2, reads EAGVAQSPRYKIIEKRQSVAFWCNPISGHATLYWYQQILGQGPKLLIQFQNNGVVDDSQLPKDRFSAERLKGVDSTLKIQPAKLEDSAVYLCASSLGGGTTGELFFGEGSRLTVL.

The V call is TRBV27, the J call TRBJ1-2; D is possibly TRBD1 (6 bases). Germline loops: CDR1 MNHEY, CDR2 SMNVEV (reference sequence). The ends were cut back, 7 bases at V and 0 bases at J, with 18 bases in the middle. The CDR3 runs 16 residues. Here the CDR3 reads CASTERGQTTNYGYTF. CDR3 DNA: TGTGCCAGCACCGAAAGAGGACAGACCACTAACTATGGCTACACCTTC.

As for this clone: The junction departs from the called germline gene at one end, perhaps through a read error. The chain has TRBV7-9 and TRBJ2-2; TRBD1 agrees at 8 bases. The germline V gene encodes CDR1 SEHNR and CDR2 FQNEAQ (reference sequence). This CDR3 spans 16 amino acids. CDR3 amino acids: CSSSFFQGAFTGELFF. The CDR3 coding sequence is TGTTCCAGCAGCTTTTTCCAGGGGGCCTTCACCGGGGAGCTGTTTTTT.

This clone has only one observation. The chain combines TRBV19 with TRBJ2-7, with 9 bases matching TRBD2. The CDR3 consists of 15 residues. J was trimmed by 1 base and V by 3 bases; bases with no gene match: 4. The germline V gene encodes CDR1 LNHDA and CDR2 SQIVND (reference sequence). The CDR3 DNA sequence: TGTGCCAGTAGTATGTCGCTAGCGGGGTCCTACGAGCAGTACTTC. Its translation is CASSMSLAGSYEQYF.

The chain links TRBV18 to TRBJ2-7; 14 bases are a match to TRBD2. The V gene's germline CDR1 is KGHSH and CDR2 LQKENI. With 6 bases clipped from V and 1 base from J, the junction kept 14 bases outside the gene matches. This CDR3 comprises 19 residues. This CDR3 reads CASSAFGTSGSKRSYEQYF. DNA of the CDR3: TGTGCCAGCTCCGCTTTTGGGACTAGCGGGAGTAAAAGATCCTACGAGCAGTACTTC.

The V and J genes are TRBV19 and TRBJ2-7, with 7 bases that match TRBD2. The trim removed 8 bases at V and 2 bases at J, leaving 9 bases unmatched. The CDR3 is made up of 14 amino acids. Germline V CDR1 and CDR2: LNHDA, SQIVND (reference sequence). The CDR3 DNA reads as TGTGCCAGTTCCTTCGCGGGAGTAACCTACGAGCAGTACTTC. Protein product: CASSFAGVTYEQYF.

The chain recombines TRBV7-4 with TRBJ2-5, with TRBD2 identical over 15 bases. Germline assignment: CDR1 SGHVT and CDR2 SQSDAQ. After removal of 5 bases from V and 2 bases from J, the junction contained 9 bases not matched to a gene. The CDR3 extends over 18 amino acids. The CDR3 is CASSHPGLAGGGQETQYF. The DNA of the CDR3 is TGTGCCAGCAGCCACCCCGGACTAGCGGGAGGGGGGCAAGAGACCCAGTACTTC.

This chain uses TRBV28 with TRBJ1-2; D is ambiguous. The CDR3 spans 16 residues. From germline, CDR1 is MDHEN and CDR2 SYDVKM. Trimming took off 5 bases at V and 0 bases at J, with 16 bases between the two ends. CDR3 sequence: CASSLPTGTANYGYTF. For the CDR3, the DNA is TGTGCCAGCAGTCTCCCGACGGGAACAGCTAACTATGGCTACACCTTC.

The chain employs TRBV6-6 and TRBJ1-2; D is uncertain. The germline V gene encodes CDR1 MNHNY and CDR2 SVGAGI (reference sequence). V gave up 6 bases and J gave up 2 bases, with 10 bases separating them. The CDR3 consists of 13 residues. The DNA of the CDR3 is TGTGCCAGCAGACCCGGGAAGAACTATGGCTACACCTTC. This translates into CASRPGKNYGYTF.

The CDR3, as DNA: TGCGCCAGCAGCTTGGTGCTCAGCCACGAGGGCGGGGAGCTGTTTTTT. It yields the protein CASSLVLSHEGGELFF. The chain couples TRBV5-1 to TRBJ2-2; D may be TRBD2 (5 bases). This CDR3 is built from 16 residues. V lost 0 bases and J lost 7, with 16 bases in between. CDR1 is SGHRS and CDR2 is YFSETQ in the germline V gene.

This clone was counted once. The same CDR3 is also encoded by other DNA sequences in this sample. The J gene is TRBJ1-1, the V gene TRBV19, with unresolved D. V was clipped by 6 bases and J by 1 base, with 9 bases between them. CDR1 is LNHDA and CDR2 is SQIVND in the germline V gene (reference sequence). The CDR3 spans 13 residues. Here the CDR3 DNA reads TGTGCCAGTAGGACCGGAGCGAACACTGAAGCTTTCTTT. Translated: CASRTGANTEAFF.

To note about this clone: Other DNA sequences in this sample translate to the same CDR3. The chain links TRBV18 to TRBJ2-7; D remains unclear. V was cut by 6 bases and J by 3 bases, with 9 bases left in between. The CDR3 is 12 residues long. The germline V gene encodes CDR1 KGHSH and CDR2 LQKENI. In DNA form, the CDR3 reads TGTGCCAGCTCCCCAAGCCTCTACGAGCAGTACTTC. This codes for CASSPSLYEQYF.

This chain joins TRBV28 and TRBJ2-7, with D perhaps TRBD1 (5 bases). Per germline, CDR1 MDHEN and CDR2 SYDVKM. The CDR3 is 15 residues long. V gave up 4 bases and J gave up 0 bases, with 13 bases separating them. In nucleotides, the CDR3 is TGTGCCAGCAGTTCCCCTACAGGAGTCTCCTACGAGCAGTACTTC. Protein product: CASSSPTGVSYEQYF.

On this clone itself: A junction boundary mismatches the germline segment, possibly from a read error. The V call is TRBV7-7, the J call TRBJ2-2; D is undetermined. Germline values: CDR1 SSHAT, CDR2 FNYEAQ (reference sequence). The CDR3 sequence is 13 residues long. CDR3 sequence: CASSQKNTGELFF. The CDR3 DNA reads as TGTGCTAGCAGCCAGAAAAACACCGGGGAGCTGTTTTTT.

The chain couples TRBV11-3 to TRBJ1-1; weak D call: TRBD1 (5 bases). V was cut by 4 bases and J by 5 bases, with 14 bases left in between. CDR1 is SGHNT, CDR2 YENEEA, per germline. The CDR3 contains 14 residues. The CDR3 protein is CASSYRGGFTEAFF. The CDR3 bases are TGTGCCAGCAGCTACCGGGGGGGGTTTACTGAAGCTTTCTTT. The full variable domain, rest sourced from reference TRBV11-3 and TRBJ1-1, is EAGVVQSPRYKIIEKKQPVAFWCNPISGHNTLYWYLQNLGQGPELLIRYENEEAVDDSQLPKDRFSAERLKGVDSTLKIQPAELGDSAVYLCASSYRGGFTEAFFGQGTRLTVV.